The 27 T cell receptor beta chains reported below all come from one sample, sequenced in a study of TIL therapy for anti-PD-1-resistant metastatic lung cancer. Sample time point: pre-treatment sample, taken before nivolumab and TIL therapy. The libraries were made with immunoSEQ v3. Clones were sequenced by immunoSEQ multiplex PCR, and TCRdb holds only the in-frame ones, with some missing. The data contain about 21,000 clones, more than 65% of them singletons. The sequencing used blood, collected at baseline. These receptors came from a person aged 25 to 85 with non-small cell lung cancer.

V gene TRBV13 combines with J gene TRBJ2-7; 11 nucleotides match TRBD2. Germline CDR1 reads PRHDT; CDR2 reads FYEKMQ (reference sequence). The CDR3 is 18 amino acids. The trim removed 4 bases at V and 2 bases at J, leaving 13 bases unmatched. The CDR3 nucleotides read TGTGCCAGCAGCTCCTTAACAACGCTAGCGGGAGGAACCTACGAGCAGTACTTC. Protein sequence: CASSSLTTLAGGTYEQYF.

The CDR3 reads CASSHASAYGYTF. CDR3 sequence (DNA): TGTGCCAGCAGCCACGCAAGCGCGTATGGCTACACCTTC. This rearrangement joins TRBV5-6 to TRBJ1-2, with no clear D. Germline loops: CDR1 SGHDT, CDR2 YYEEEE. The CDR3 consists of 13 residues. The V and J ends lost 4 bases and 5 bases respectively, with 12 bases between them.

The genes are TRBV19 and TRBJ2-5; D not resolved. The CDR3 spans 13 residues. Germline CDR1 and CDR2: LNHDA and SQIVND (reference sequence). The V and J ends lost 0 bases and 3 bases respectively, with 5 bases between them. The CDR3 DNA reads as TGTGCCAGTAGTATAGATCCTGAAGAGACCCAGTACTTC. The encoded protein is CASSIDPEETQYF.

In its sample, this clone is medium-sized. The gene calls are TRBV6-2 or TRBV6-3 and TRBJ2-2; no clear D gene. The germline V gene encodes CDR1 MNHEY and CDR2 SVGEGT. Trimming took 2 bases from V and 0 from J, leaving 13 bases between them. The CDR3 extends over 17 amino acids. The CDR3 reads CASSYPPGRPNTGELFF. The CDR3 DNA reads as TGTGCCAGCAGTTACCCCCCCGGCAGGCCGAACACCGGGGAGCTGTTTTTT.

The V gene is TRBV19, the J gene TRBJ1-3; the match to TRBD1 covers 8 bases. V lost 1 base to trimming and J lost 0 bases; unmatched junction nucleotides: 2. Germline V gene lookup returns CDR1 LNHDA and CDR2 SQIVND (reference sequence). The CDR3 extends over 16 amino acids. In nucleotides, the CDR3 is TGTGCCAGTAGTATAGCGGACAGGGCCTCTGGAAACACCATATATTTT. It codes for CASSIADRASGNTIYF.

This clone was seen only a few times. The chain combines TRBV5-4 with TRBJ2-7; a possible D gene is TRBD2 (5 bases). Germline V gene lookup returns CDR1 SGHNT and CDR2 YYREEE (reference sequence). The CDR3 contains 15 residues. Trimming removed 6 bases from V and 0 bases from J, with 16 bases in between. The CDR3 DNA reads TGTGCCAGCACCTCCTCACCGGGGTCCTCCTACGAGCAGTACTTC. It yields the protein CASTSSPGSSYEQYF.

The rearrangement uses TRBV3-1 (or the pseudogene TRBV3-2) and TRBJ2-2, with 10 bases fitting TRBD2. Unmatched junction bases numbered 9, after V lost 0 bases and J lost 5 bases. This CDR3 region has 18 residues. Germline V gene data show CDR1 as LGHDT and CDR2 as YNNKEL (reference sequence). This CDR3 is CASSQDRLAGVRTGELFF. The CDR3 DNA sequence: TGTGCCAGCAGCCAAGATCGTCTAGCGGGAGTAAGGACCGGGGAGCTGTTTTTT.

The chain uses TRBV5-1 and TRBJ2-7; 7 bases agree with TRBD2. CDR3 length: 13 amino acids. Germline CDR1 is SGHRS and CDR2 is YFSETQ. J was trimmed by 4 bases and V by 3 bases; bases with no gene match: 4. CDR3 coding DNA: TGCGCCAGCAGCTATAGAGCGGGGTACGAGCAGTACGTC. This encodes CASSYRAGYEQYV.

The chain combines TRBV4-2 with TRBJ2-1; D uncertain. V was pared by 4 bases and J by 0 bases, with 10 bases between. The CDR3 is 15 residues long. Germline loops: CDR1 LGHNA, CDR2 YNFKEQ. This CDR3 is CASSLETGSYNEQFF. The CDR3, as DNA: TGTGCCAGCAGCCTTGAGACGGGCTCCTACAATGAGCAGTTCTTC.

V is TRBV5-1 and J is TRBJ2-3; no reliable D call. V lost 1 base to trimming and J lost 4 bases, with 4 bases between them. Germline V CDR1 and CDR2: SGHRS, YFSETQ. The CDR3 totals 12 residues. The DNA for the CDR3 is TGCGCCAGCAGCTTGTCCTCAGATACGCAGTATTTT. It yields the protein CASSLSSDTQYF. The variable domain in full, with the rest retrieved from reference TRBV5-1 and TRBJ2-3, is KAGVTQTPRYLIKTRGQQVTLSCSPISGHRSVSWYQQTPGQGLQFLFEYFSETQRNKGNFPGRFSGRQFSNSRSEMNVSTLELGDSALYLCASSLSSDTQYFGPGTRLTVL.

The rearrangement links TRBV7-8 to TRBJ1-1; 7 nucleotides match TRBD1. Unmatched junction bases numbered 4, after V lost 5 bases and J lost 4 bases. The CDR3 is 13 amino acids. CDR1 is SGHVS, CDR2 FQNEAQ, per germline. CDR3 amino acids: CASSRGTATEAFF. CDR3 nucleotide sequence: TGTGCCAGCAGCCGCGGGACAGCCACTGAAGCTTTCTTT.

The chain recombines TRBV9 with TRBJ2-3; tentatively, D is TRBD2 (6 bases). The CDR3 is 16 amino acids. V was trimmed by 4 bases and J by 4 bases, leaving 19 bases between them. In germline, CDR1 is SGDLS, CDR2 YYNGEE. The CDR3 sequence: CASSYRDSNPPDTQYF. The CDR3, as DNA: TGTGCCAGCAGCTACCGGGACTCCAACCCCCCAGATACGCAGTATTTT.

In nucleotides, the CDR3 is TGTGCCAGCAGCTCAACCCCTACTGATACGCAGTATTTT. Its protein product is CASSSTPTDTQYF. This rearrangement joins TRBV6-5 to TRBJ2-3; D uncertain. CDR1 and CDR2 from the germline V gene are MNHEY and SVGAGI. The CDR3 extends over 13 amino acids. Trimming left V 6 bases short and J 6 bases short, with 13 bases between.

The rearrangement links TRBV2 to TRBJ2-2; 8 nucleotides line up with TRBD1. The germline CDR1 and CDR2 sequences are SNHLY and FYNNEI. CDR3 length: 14 amino acids. V dropped 6 bases and J dropped 4; count of bases not matched to a gene: 4. The CDR3 is CASRGTGGTGELFF. The CDR3 coding sequence is TGTGCCAGCAGAGGTACAGGGGGCACCGGGGAGCTGTTTTTT. Combining the CDR3 with reference TRBV2 and TRBJ2-2 gives the whole variable domain EPEVTQTPSHQVTQMGQEVILRCVPISNHLYFYWYRQILGQKVEFLVSFYNNEISEKSEIFDDQFSVERPDGSNFTLKIRSTKLEDSAMYFCASRGTGGTGELFFGEGSRLTVL.

The V call is TRBV7-9, the J call TRBJ2-1; either TRBD1 or TRBD2 may supply D (5 bases each). This CDR3 region has 14 residues. The germline CDR1 and CDR2 sequences are SEHNR and FQNEAQ (reference sequence). Trimming took off 3 bases at V and 7 bases at J, with 13 bases between the two ends. The CDR3 here is CASSFGTRGNEQFF. In DNA, the CDR3 is TGTGCCAGCAGCTTTGGGACCCGAGGTAATGAGCAGTTCTTC.

The chain links TRBV18 to TRBJ2-4; TRBD1 aligns across 10 bases. The CDR3 loop spans 16 amino acids. Trimming took 1 base from V and 3 from J; bases not matched to a gene: 3. Germline-derived CDR1 and CDR2 are KGHSH and LQKENI. The chain's CDR3 is CASSPRGQGFKNIQYF. CDR3 DNA sequence: TGTGCCAGCTCACCACGGGGACAGGGGTTCAAAAACATTCAGTACTTC.

The chain links TRBV24-1 to TRBJ2-1; TRBD2 agrees at 8 bases. Losses at the gene ends were 0 bases for V and 10 bases for J; bases not matched to a gene: 7. The length of the CDR3 is 15 residues. The germline V gene encodes CDR1 KGHDR and CDR2 SFDVKD. The CDR3 loop reads CATSDLHGGVLEQFF. In nucleotides, the CDR3 is TGTGCCACCAGTGATTTGCACGGGGGGGTCTTAGAGCAGTTCTTC.

The chain carries TRBV6-1 and TRBJ1-2; D perhaps matches TRBD1 (5 bases). Looked up from germline, CDR1 is MNHNS and CDR2 is SASEGT. The CDR3 is 16 residues long. V was pared by 2 bases and J by 5 bases, with 18 bases between. The CDR3 region has the DNA TGTGCCAGCAGTGAACGGGCGGGAGGGGAGGGGTATGGCTACACCTTC. The encoded protein is CASSERAGGEGYGYTF.

This clone occurred a few times. This rearrangement joins TRBV5-1 to TRBJ2-3, with 10 bases fitting TRBD2. The J segment lost 8 bases and the V segment lost 0 bases, leaving 9 bases of the junction unmatched. CDR1 and CDR2 from the germline V gene are SGHRS and YFSETQ. There are 16 residues in the CDR3. The CDR3 DNA sequence: TGCGCCAGCAGCTTGGGGGCTAGCGGGAGTGGGGCTACGCAGTATTTT. The encoded protein is CASSLGASGSGATQYF.

As DNA, the CDR3 is TGCGCCAGCAGCTTGGAGGGTGGCAATCAGCCCCAGCATTTT. Protein product: CASSLEGGNQPQHF. The chain has TRBV5-1 and TRBJ1-5, with unresolved D. Per the germline V gene, CDR1 is SGHRS and CDR2 is YFSETQ. Trimming removed 0 bases from V and 2 bases from J, with 6 bases in between. This CDR3 contains 14 residues.

The chain has TRBV12-3 or TRBV12-4 and TRBJ2-1; D is undetermined. The CDR3 consists of 13 residues. Between the trimmed V and J ends, which lost 6 bases and 4 bases, there was a span of 10 bases. The DNA of the CDR3 is TGTGCCAGCAGCCCCTCGGATTACAATGAGCAGTTCTTC. Its translation: CASSPSDYNEQFF.

CDR3 in amino acids: CASSWGDRTDTQYF. DNA for the CDR3: TGCGCCAGCAGCTGGGGGGACCGCACAGATACGCAGTATTTT. The chain has TRBV5-1 and TRBJ2-3, with a tentative D call TRBD2 (6 bases). This CDR3 has 14 residues. Germline V gene data show CDR1 as SGHRS and CDR2 as YFSETQ. Trimming cost V 3 bases and J 1 base, with 9 bases left between them.

The J gene is TRBJ1-1, the V gene TRBV3-1 (or the pseudogene TRBV3-2); D is perhaps TRBD1 (6 bases). The CDR3 sequence is 16 residues long. Per germline, CDR1 LGHDT and CDR2 YNNKEL (reference sequence). Trimming removed 4 bases from V and 3 bases from J, with 18 bases in between. The DNA of the CDR3 is TGTGCCAGCAGCCGAAATTTGACAGGACCTCACACTGAAGCTTTCTTT. The encoded protein is CASSRNLTGPHTEAFF.

This rearrangement joins TRBV10-3 to TRBJ1-4; D is possibly TRBD1 (5 bases). Per germline, CDR1 ENHRY and CDR2 SYGVKD. V lost 6 bases, J lost 7 bases, and 15 bases lay in between. The CDR3 has 14 amino acids. The CDR3 protein is CAIRQDDGAEKLFF. In nucleotides, the CDR3 is TGTGCCATCAGACAGGACGACGGTGCTGAAAAACTGTTTTTT.

The CDR3 sequence is CASRVHEGGTQYF. Here the CDR3 DNA reads TGTGCCAGCAGGGTACATGAGGGGGGGACCCAGTACTTC. The J gene is TRBJ2-5, the V gene TRBV6-5, with D perhaps assigned TRBD1 or TRBD2 (6 bases each). The CDR3 consists of 13 residues. Looked up from germline, CDR1 is MNHEY and CDR2 is SVGAGI. V lost 6 bases, J lost 7 bases, and 15 bases lay in between.

The chain has TRBV9 and TRBJ2-5; D is perhaps TRBD1 (6 bases). Germline V gives CDR1 SGDLS, CDR2 YYNGEE. The CDR3 sequence is 14 residues long. Trimming cost V 0 bases and J 5 bases, with 11 bases left between them. The CDR3 coding sequence is TGTGCCAGCAGCGTAGTGGGGGCAGGGGAGACCCAGTACTTC. It yields the protein CASSVVGAGETQYF.

This clone was seen only a few times. The chain joins TRBV2 to TRBJ2-5; possibly TRBD2 for D (5 bases). In germline, CDR1 is SNHLY, CDR2 FYNNEI. Trimming took 4 bases from V and 4 from J, leaving 10 bases between them. CDR3 length equals 13 residues. The CDR3 protein is CASSGVEGETQYF. CDR3 DNA sequence: TGTGCCAGCAGTGGGGTCGAGGGAGAGACCCAGTACTTC.